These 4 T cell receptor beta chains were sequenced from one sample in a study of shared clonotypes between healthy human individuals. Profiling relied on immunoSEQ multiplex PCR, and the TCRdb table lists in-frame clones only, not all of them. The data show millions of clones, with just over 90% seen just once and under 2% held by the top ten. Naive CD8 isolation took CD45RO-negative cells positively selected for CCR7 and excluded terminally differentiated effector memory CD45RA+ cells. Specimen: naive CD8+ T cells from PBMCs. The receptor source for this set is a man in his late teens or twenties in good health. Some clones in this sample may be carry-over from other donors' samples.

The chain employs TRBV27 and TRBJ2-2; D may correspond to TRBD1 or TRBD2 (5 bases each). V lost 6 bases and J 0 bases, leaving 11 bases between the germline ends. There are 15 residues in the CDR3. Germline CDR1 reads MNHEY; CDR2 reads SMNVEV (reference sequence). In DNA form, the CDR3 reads TGTGCCAGCAGGCCGGGACCGGCGAACACCGGGGAGCTGTTTTTT. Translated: CASRPGPANTGELFF.

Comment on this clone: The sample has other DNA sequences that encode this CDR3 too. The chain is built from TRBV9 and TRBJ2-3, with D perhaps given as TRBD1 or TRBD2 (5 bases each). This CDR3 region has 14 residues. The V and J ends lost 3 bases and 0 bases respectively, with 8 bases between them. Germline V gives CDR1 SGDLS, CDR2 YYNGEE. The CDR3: CASSGGASTDTQYF. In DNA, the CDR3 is TGTGCCAGCAGCGGAGGGGCTAGCACAGATACGCAGTATTTT.

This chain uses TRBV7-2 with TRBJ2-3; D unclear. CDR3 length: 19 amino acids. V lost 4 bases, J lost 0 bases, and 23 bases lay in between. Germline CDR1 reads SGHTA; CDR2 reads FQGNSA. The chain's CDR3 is CASSSLPHHLTPSTDTQYF. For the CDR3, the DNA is TGTGCCAGCAGCTCGTTACCCCACCACCTTACCCCTAGCACAGATACGCAGTATTTT.

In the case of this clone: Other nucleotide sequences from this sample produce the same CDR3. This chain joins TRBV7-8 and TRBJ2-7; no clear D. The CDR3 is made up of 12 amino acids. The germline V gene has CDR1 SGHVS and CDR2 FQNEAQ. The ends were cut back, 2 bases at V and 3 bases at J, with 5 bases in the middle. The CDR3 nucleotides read TGTGCCAGCAGCTTATCCAGCTACGAGCAGTACTTC. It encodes CASSLSSYEQYF.